This TCR beta chain derives from a study of TIL therapy for anti-PD-1-resistant metastatic lung cancer. As for time point: pre-treatment sample, taken before nivolumab and TIL therapy. The libraries were made with immunoSEQ v3. Produced via immunoSEQ multiplex PCR; TCRdb's table is partial and in-frame only. This sample carries fewer than 40,000 clones, 70% to 80% of them seen once, and the ten largest clones take approximately 2.7%. Deletions cut 2 bases from V and 2 bases from J, with 17 bases between. The CDR3 totals 17 residues. Germline CDR1 is LNHNV and CDR2 is YYDKDF (reference sequence). The sample consisted of blood, taken at baseline. The rearrangement links TRBV15 to TRBJ2-3, with no clear D. The receptor comes from a woman between 25 and 85 years old with non-small cell lung cancer. The CDR3 loop is CATSRWELDSSTDTQYF. CDR3 coding DNA: TGTGCCACCAGCAGATGGGAACTCGATTCTTCCACAGATACGCAGTATTTT.